This T cell receptor beta chain was recorded in a study of cytomegalovirus exposure and HLA in healthy donors. Study-level points and caveats: A few chains tied to CMV proved CMV antigen-specific in vitro. A later analysis linked a missense DCLRE1C variant to TCR beta V- and J-gene trimming.

This CDR3 has 16 amino acids. Germline V gives CDR1 MDHEN, CDR2 SYDVKM. The ends were cut back, 2 bases at V and 5 bases at J, with 18 bases in the middle. The primer mix had 60 Vbeta and 13 Jbeta primers. The protocol was immunoSEQ multiplex PCR, while the TCRdb copy is restricted to in-frame clones and leaves out a portion. The data hold over 150,000 clones, with under 90% observed a single time. Points on this clone: Antigen specificity is unknown.

The chain recombines TRBV28 with TRBJ2-5; D possibly corresponds to TRBD1 (6 bases). Sequences were obtained from PBMCs. The receptor comes from a man aged 30 to 45 in good health and CMV-seronegative. The CDR3 DNA reads as TGTGCCAGCAGTTTAGTTGTACAGGGCGATCGGGAGACCCAGTACTTC. This sequence encodes CASSLVVQGDRETQYF.